Presented here are 20 T cell receptor beta chains from one specimen sequenced in a study of response to subunit inactivated influenza vaccine. TCRdb passed the RT-PCR reads through MiXCR, listing each CDR3 protein once. Among around 650,000 distinct CDR3 sequences, approximately 14% were seen once, and the ten largest hold roughly 11%. The sample was PBMCs from blood, taken roughly 13 days after vaccination. The receptors stem from a man aged 50-60 years who received an inactivated influenza vaccine.

The chain links TRBV29-1 to TRBJ2-1; 7 bases align to TRBD2. From germline, CDR1 is SQVTM and CDR2 ANQGSEA. The CDR3 length is 13 residues. The junction had 9 bases not matched to a gene; V was cut back by 4 bases and J by 9 bases. CDR3 protein: CSVGSSREGEQFF. As DNA, the CDR3 is TGCAGCGTTGGGTCTTCCAGGGAGGGTGAGCAGTTCTTC.

This clonotype was picked up many times. CDR3 bases: TGCGCCAGCAGCTTGGATTTGAACACTGAAGCTTTCTTT. It specifies CASSLDLNTEAFF. The V and J genes are TRBV5-1 and TRBJ1-1, with D hard to call. This CDR3 region has 13 residues. The germline V gene encodes CDR1 SGHRS and CDR2 YFSETQ. V was shortened by 0 bases and J by 0 bases, with 3 bases between the two germline ends.

This chain joins TRBV5-1 and TRBJ1-1; possibly TRBD1 for D (5 bases). Germline CDR1 reads SGHRS; CDR2 reads YFSETQ. The CDR3 consists of 16 residues. V dropped 1 base and J dropped 1 base, with 14 bases sitting between them. The CDR3 loop is CASSLQGFRANTEAFF. CDR3 bases: TGCGCCAGCAGCTTGCAGGGATTTCGGGCGAACACTGAAGCTTTCTTT.

This clonotype was seen repeatedly, ten times or more. This chain uses TRBV10-3 with TRBJ1-2; D unclear. The CDR3 loop spans 14 amino acids. The germline V gene encodes CDR1 ENHRY and CDR2 SYGVKD. Trimming cost V 5 bases and J 3 bases, with 13 bases left between them. For the CDR3, the DNA is TGTGCCATCAGTAGGGCAGATGGGGACTATGGCTACACCTTC. Translated: CAISRADGDYGYTF.

The rearrangement uses TRBV25-1 and TRBJ2-3, with TRBD1 matching 8 bases. V gave up 1 base and J gave up 0 bases; unmatched junction bases: 12. The V gene's germline CDR1 is MGHDK and CDR2 SYGVNS. The CDR3 spans 19 residues. The CDR3 protein is CASSEFARDRLASTDTQYF. The CDR3 nucleotides are TGTGCCAGCAGTGAATTTGCCCGGGACAGGCTAGCTAGCACAGATACGCAGTATTTT.

The rearrangement joins TRBV11-2 to TRBJ2-1, with D unresolved. V was cut by 0 bases and J by 6 bases, with 9 bases left in between. Germline V CDR1 and CDR2: SGHAT, FQNNGV. This CDR3 has 14 residues. CDR3 in amino acids: CASSLETGSNEQFF. The CDR3 region has the DNA TGTGCCAGCAGCTTAGAGACGGGTTCCAATGAGCAGTTCTTC.

J is TRBJ2-3 and V is TRBV10-3; D not resolved. The V and J ends lost 3 bases and 8 bases respectively, with 12 bases between them. The germline CDR1 and CDR2 sequences are ENHRY and SYGVKD. This CDR3 is 13 amino acids long. The CDR3 is CAISDSGQATQYF. The CDR3 DNA reads as TGTGCCATCAGTGATTCAGGTCAGGCTACGCAGTATTTT.

This chain connects TRBV5-1 to TRBJ2-3, with 9 bases identical to TRBD1. Germline V gene sequence: CDR1 SGHRS, CDR2 YFSETQ. The CDR3 has 16 amino acids. Trimming at V came to 3 bases and at J to 1 base, leaving 6 bases not matched to a gene. CDR3 region: CASSWGTGGGTDTQYF. CDR3 nucleotide sequence: TGCGCCAGCAGCTGGGGAACAGGGGGCGGCACAGATACGCAGTATTTT.

This chain uses TRBV7-2 with TRBJ2-3; no reliable D call. Germline CDR1 SGHTA, CDR2 FQGNSA. V lost 5 bases, J lost 6 bases, and 12 bases lay in between. The CDR3 extends over 13 amino acids. CDR3 bases: TGTGCCAGCAGCCCGCCCCCACACGATACGCAGTATTTT. Its protein is CASSPPPHDTQYF.

A few counts support this clonotype. This sequence joins TRBV20-1 and TRBJ1-3; unclear D gene. This CDR3 is 11 amino acids long. The germline V and J ends were trimmed by 0 bases and 4 bases, with 1 base remaining between them. Germline V lookup: CDR1 DFQATT, CDR2 SNEGSKA (reference sequence). This chain's CDR3 is CSAREGNTIYF. CDR3 in DNA: TGCAGTGCTAGAGAAGGAAACACCATATATTTT.

This clonotype was seen repeatedly, ten times or more. The CDR3 DNA reads as TGTGCCAGCAGCCAAGGGGGACAGGGCGATCTCGAGCAGTACTTC. It is translated as CASSQGGQGDLEQYF. The gene calls are TRBV4-2 and TRBJ2-7, with 9 bases aligning to TRBD1. CDR3 length equals 15 residues. J was trimmed by 6 bases and V by 1 base; bases with no gene match: 7. The germline V gene has CDR1 LGHNA and CDR2 YNFKEQ.

The rearrangement joins TRBV14 to TRBJ2-1; no reliable D call. Germline lookup yields CDR1 SGHDN and CDR2 FVKESK. V dropped 4 bases and J dropped 5 bases, with 12 bases sitting between them. The CDR3 contains 14 residues. CDR3: CASSPSWRNNEQFF. CDR3 bases: TGTGCCAGCAGCCCTAGTTGGCGAAACAATGAGCAGTTCTTC. Full variable domain (missing parts from reference TRBV14 and TRBJ2-1): EAGVTQFPSHSVIEKGQTVTLRCDPISGHDNLYWYRRVMGKEIKFLLHFVKESKQDESGMPNNRFLAERTGGTYSTLKVQPAELEDSGVYFCASSPSWRNNEQFFGPGTRLTVL.

The chain recombines TRBV2 with TRBJ1-1; D gene unclear. The CDR3 totals 14 residues. Trimming removed 5 bases at V and 4 bases at J, with 14 bases between. Germline V gene sequence: CDR1 SNHLY, CDR2 FYNNEI. CDR3 region: CASSYQTTGTEAFF. The CDR3 DNA reads TGTGCCAGCAGTTACCAGACAACGGGCACTGAAGCTTTCTTT. Looking up the rest from reference TRBV2 and TRBJ1-1 gives the full variable domain: EPEVTQTPSHQVTQMGQEVILRCVPISNHLYFYWYRQILGQKVEFLVSFYNNEISEKSEIFDDQFSVERPDGSNFTLKIRSTKLEDSAMYFCASSYQTTGTEAFFGQGTRLTVV.

This clonotype turned up a few times. The rearrangement joins TRBV20-1 to TRBJ2-1, with D unresolved. The CDR3 totals 14 residues. V was clipped by 2 bases and J by 8 bases, with 16 bases between them. Germline CDR1 reads DFQATT; CDR2 reads SNEGSKA (reference sequence). The CDR3 spells CSARRSGRRHEQFF. CDR3 sequence (DNA): TGCAGTGCTAGAAGGTCTGGAAGAAGGCATGAGCAGTTCTTC.

In this sample, this clonotype turned up a few times. This chain uses TRBV7-2 with TRBJ1-5, with 7 bases aligning to TRBD1. The V segment lost 2 bases and the J segment 8 bases; nucleotides outside the gene matches: 9. The CDR3 is 15 amino acids. The germline CDR1 and CDR2 sequences are SGHTA and FQGNSA. CDR3 DNA: TGTGCCAGCAGCTTACGGAACAGGGGTGAGGAGCCCCAGCATTTT. Residues: CASSLRNRGEEPQHF.

The J gene is TRBJ2-3, the V gene TRBV7-9; 10 nucleotides align to TRBD2. Trimming at V came to 1 base and at J to 3 bases, leaving 7 bases not matched to a gene. Germline V CDR1 and CDR2: SEHNR, FQNEAQ (reference sequence). The CDR3 sequence is 17 residues long. Here the CDR3 reads CASSLGGRTSGTDTQYF. CDR3 DNA: TGTGCCAGCAGCTTAGGGGGGAGGACTAGCGGTACAGATACGCAGTATTTT. Combining the CDR3 with reference TRBV7-9 and TRBJ2-3 gives the whole variable domain DTGVSQNPRHKITKRGQNVTFRCDPISEHNRLYWYRQTLGQGPEFLTYFQNEAQLEKSRLLSDRFSAERPKGSFSTLEIQRTEQGDSAMYLCASSLGGRTSGTDTQYFGPGTRLTVL.

The chain has TRBV12-3 or TRBV12-4 and TRBJ2-3; D is uncertain. The CDR3 runs 13 residues. Trimming removed 3 bases at V and 2 bases at J, with 6 bases between. The CDR3 DNA is TGTGCCAGCAGTTTCCATGACACAGATACGCAGTATTTT. It specifies CASSFHDTDTQYF.

The chain couples TRBV20-1 to TRBJ2-1; the D is unclear. The CDR3 spans 14 residues. With 1 base removed from V and 5 bases from J, the gap between germline ends came to 12 bases. Germline CDR1 DFQATT, CDR2 SNEGSKA (reference sequence). The CDR3 protein is CSARGVAYDNEQFF. Written as DNA, the CDR3 is TGCAGTGCTAGAGGTGTCGCCTACGACAATGAGCAGTTCTTC.

This clonotype was counted a few times. V and J are TRBV6-1 and TRBJ1-1, with TRBD1 as a possible D gene (6 bases). This CDR3 spans 13 amino acids. Trimming cost V 2 bases and J 6 bases, with 10 bases left between them. Per germline, CDR1 MNHNS and CDR2 SASEGT. The CDR3 nucleotides are TGTGCCAGCAGTGAAAGGGGGTTCCCTGAAGCTTTCTTT. Protein product: CASSERGFPEAFF.

This clonotype has a handful of counts. The chain employs TRBV28 and TRBJ1-6; D gene ambiguous. Looked up from germline, CDR1 is MDHEN and CDR2 is SYDVKM. Deletions cut 6 bases from V and 13 bases from J, with 22 bases between. This CDR3 region has 15 residues. For the CDR3, the DNA is TGTGCCAGCAGCCCCGGGAGACCCGTTATGGGGCCCCTCCACTTT. Translating gives CASSPGRPVMGPLHF. The full variable domain, completed using reference TRBV28 and TRBJ1-6, is DVKVTQSSRYLVKRTGEKVFLECVQDMDHENMFWYRQDPGLGLRLIYFSYDVKMKEKGDIPEGYSVSREKKERFSLILESASTNQTSMYLCASSPGRPVMGPLHFGNGTRLTVT.